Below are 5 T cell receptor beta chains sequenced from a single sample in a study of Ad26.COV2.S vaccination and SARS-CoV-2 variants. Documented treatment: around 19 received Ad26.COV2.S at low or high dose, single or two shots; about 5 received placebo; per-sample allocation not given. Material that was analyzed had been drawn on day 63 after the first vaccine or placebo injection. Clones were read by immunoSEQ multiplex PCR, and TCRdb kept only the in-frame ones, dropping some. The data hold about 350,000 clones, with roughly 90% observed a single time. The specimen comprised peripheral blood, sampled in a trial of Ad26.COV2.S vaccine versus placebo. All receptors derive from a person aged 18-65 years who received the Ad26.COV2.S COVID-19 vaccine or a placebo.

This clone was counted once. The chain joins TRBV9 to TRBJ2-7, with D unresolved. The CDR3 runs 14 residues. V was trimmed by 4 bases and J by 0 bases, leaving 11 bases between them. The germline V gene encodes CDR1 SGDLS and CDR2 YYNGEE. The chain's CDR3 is CASSPGSTSYEQYF. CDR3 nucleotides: TGTGCCAGCAGCCCAGGCAGCACCTCCTACGAGCAGTACTTC.

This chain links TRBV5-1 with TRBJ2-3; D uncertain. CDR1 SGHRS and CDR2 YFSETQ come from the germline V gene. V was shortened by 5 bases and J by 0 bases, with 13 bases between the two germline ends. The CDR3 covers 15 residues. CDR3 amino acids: CASREPGLSTDTQYF. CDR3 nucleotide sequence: TGCGCCAGCAGAGAACCGGGCCTAAGCACAGATACGCAGTATTTT.

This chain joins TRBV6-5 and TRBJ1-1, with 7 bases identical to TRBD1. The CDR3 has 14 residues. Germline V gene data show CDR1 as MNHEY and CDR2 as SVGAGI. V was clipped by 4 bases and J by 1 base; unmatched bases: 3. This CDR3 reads CASSSGDRNTEAFF. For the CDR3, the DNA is TGTGCCAGCAGTTCTGGGGACAGGAACACTGAAGCTTTCTTT.

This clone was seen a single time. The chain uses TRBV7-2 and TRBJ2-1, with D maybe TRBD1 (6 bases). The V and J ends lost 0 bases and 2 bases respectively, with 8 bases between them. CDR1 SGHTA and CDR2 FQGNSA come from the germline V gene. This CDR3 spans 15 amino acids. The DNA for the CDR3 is TGTGCCAGCAGCTTAGCCACAGGGACCTACAATGAGCAGTTCTTC. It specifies CASSLATGTYNEQFF.

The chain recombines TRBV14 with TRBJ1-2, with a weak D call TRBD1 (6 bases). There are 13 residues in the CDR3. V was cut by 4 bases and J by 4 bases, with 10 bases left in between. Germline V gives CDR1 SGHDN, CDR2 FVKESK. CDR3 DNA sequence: TGTGCCAGCAGCCGGGGGCAAGGCTATGGCTACACCTTC. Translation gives CASSRGQGYGYTF.